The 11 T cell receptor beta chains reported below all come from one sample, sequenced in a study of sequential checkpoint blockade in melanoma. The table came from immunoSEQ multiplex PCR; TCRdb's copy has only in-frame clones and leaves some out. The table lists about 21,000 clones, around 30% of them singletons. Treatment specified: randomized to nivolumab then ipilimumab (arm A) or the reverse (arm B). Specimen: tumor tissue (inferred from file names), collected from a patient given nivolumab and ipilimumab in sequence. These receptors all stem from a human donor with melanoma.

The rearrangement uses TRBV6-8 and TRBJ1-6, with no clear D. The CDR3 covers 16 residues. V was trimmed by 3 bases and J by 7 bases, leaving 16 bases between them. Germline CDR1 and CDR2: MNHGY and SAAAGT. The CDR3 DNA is TGTGCCAGCAGTTATGGACGGCCCAGTGGCAATTCACCCCTCCACTTT. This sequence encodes CASSYGRPSGNSPLHF.

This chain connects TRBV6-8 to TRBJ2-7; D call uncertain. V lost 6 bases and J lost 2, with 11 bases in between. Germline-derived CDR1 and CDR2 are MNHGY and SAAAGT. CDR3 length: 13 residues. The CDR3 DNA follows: TGTGCCAGCAGGGATTACATGACCTACGAGCAGTACTTC. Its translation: CASRDYMTYEQYF.

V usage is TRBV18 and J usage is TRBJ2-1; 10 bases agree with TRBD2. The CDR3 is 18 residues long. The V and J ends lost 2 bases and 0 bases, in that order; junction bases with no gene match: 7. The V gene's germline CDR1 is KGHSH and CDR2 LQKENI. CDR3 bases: TGTGCCAGCTCACCAACTGGACTAGCGGTAAGCTCCTACAATGAGCAGTTCTTC. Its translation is CASSPTGLAVSSYNEQFF.

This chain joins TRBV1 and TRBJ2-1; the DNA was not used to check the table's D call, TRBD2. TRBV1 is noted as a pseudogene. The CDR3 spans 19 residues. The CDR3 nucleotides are TGCGCCAGCAGCCAGGTATCCGGAGCGGCGGGAGTTGTCTACAATGAGCAGTTCTTC. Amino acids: CASSQVSGAAGVVYNEQFF.

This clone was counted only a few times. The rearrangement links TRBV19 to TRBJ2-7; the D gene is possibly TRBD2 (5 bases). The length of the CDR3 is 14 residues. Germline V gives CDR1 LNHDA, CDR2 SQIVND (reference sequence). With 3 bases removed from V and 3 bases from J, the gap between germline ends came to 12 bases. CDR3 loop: CASSIPGIYYEQYF. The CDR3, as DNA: TGTGCCAGTAGTATCCCCGGGATCTACTACGAGCAGTACTTC.

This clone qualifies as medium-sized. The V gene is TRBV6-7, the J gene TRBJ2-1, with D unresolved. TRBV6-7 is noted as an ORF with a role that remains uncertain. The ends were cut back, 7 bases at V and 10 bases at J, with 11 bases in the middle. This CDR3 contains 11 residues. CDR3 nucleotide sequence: TGTGCCAGCAATGCCGGGTTCGAGCAGTTCTTC. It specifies CASNAGFEQFF.

The CDR3 bases are TGTGCCAGCAGCGAGGGGAGATCTGGAAACACCATATATTTT. It specifies CASSEGRSGNTIYF. The chain uses TRBV9 and TRBJ1-3; D might be TRBD1 (5 bases). Germline-derived CDR1 and CDR2 are SGDLS and YYNGEE. The V gene lost 3 bases and the J gene lost 1 base, with 8 bases spanning the gap. This CDR3 region has 14 residues.

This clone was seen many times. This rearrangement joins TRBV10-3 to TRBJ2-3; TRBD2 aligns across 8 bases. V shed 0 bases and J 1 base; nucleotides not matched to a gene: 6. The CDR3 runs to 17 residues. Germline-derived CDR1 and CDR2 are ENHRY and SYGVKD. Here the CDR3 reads CAISESSGRGGTDTQYF. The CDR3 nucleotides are TGTGCCATCAGTGAGTCGAGCGGGAGAGGTGGCACAGATACGCAGTATTTT.

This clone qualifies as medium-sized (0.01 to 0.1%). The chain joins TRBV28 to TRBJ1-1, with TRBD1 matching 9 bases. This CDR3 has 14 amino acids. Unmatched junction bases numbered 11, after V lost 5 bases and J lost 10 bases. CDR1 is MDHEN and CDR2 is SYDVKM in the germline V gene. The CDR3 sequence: CASSTGDREVRAFF. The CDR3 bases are TGTGCCAGCAGTACTGGGGACAGGGAAGTTAGAGCTTTCTTT.

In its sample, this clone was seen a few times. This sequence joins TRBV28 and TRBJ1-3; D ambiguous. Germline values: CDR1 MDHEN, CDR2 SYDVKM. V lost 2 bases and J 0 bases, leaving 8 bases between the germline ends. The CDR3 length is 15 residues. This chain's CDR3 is CASSLLGSSGNTIYF. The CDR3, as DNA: TGTGCCAGCAGTTTACTGGGGAGCTCTGGAAACACCATATATTTT. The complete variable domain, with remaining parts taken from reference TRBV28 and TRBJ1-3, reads DVKVTQSSRYLVKRTGEKVFLECVQDMDHENMFWYRQDPGLGLRLIYFSYDVKMKEKGDIPEGYSVSREKKERFSLILESASTNQTSMYLCASSLLGSSGNTIYFGEGSWLTVV.

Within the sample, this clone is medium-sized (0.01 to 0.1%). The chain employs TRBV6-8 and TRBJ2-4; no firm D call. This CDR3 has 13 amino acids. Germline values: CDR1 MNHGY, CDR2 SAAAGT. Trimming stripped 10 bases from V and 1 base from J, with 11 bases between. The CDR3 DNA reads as TGTGCCACCCAGGTGGGGGCCAAAAACATTCAGTACTTC. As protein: CATQVGAKNIQYF.